The next 21 T cell receptor beta chains were all read from a single sample in a study of T cells in Graves' hyperthyroidism and ophthalmopathy. From RNA transcripts, TCR beta CDR3 regions were amplified. HTBI primers were the set used in a first-round RT-PCR of the TCR CDR3. MiXCR, applied by TCRdb to the multiplex PCR reads, yields one record per CDR3 protein. Of around 300,000 distinct CDR3 sequences detected, approximately 14% appear once; the ten largest clones hold 7% to 9%. Sample: blood. The receptors derive from a middle-aged woman with Graves' hyperthyroidism.

V usage is TRBV19 and J usage is TRBJ1-5; the match to TRBD1 covers 7 bases. CDR1 and CDR2 from the germline V gene are LNHDA and SQIVND (reference sequence). CDR3 size: 16 residues. The J segment lost 4 bases and the V segment lost 2 bases, leaving 8 bases of the junction unmatched. The CDR3 region has the DNA TGTGCCAGTAGTATAACTCGCCTGGGACAGAATCAGCCCCAGCATTTT. This codes for CASSITRLGQNQPQHF.

In its sample, this clonotype was seen many times. The chain employs TRBV2 and TRBJ2-5; TRBD1 matches at 8 bases. The V gene end was trimmed by 4 bases and the J gene end by 5 bases; junction bases not matched to a gene: 6. Germline V gives CDR1 SNHLY, CDR2 FYNNEI. This CDR3 comprises 14 residues. Written as DNA, the CDR3 is TGTGCCAGCAGTGGGACAGGGTCAGGGGAGACCCAGTACTTC. It translates to CASSGTGSGETQYF.

This clonotype was counted only a few times. This may come from a read error, since a much larger clone is one base off. V is TRBV6-2 or TRBV6-3 and J is TRBJ2-7, with 7 bases that match TRBD2. Germline V CDR1 and CDR2: MNHEY, SVGEGT. J gave up 4 bases and V 7 bases, and 10 bases lay outside the gene matches. The length of the CDR3 is 14 residues. The DNA for the CDR3 is TGTGCCAGCACAAGCGGGGCGCACTCTTACGAGCAGTACTTC. It specifies CASTSGAHSYEQYF.

CDR3 protein: CASSQVIGSANEQFF. In DNA, the CDR3 is TGCGCCAGCAGCCAAGTTATTGGGAGTGCTAATGAGCAGTTCTTC. V and J are TRBV4-1 and TRBJ2-1; the D gene is possibly TRBD2 (5 bases). The CDR3 has 15 amino acids. V lost 1 base and J lost 7, with 14 bases in between. Per the germline V gene, CDR1 is MGHRA and CDR2 is YSYEKL.

This clonotype was seen ten or more times. The chain uses TRBV28 and TRBJ1-6; D call uncertain. V lost 6 bases and J 14 bases, leaving 17 bases between the germline ends. Per germline, CDR1 MDHEN and CDR2 SYDVKM. This CDR3 is built from 13 residues. The CDR3 reads CASRPVRLLALHF. The CDR3 region has the DNA TGTGCCAGCAGGCCCGTAAGACTTTTGGCCCTCCACTTT.

This clonotype has a handful of counts. The chain is built from TRBV13 and TRBJ2-1, with 14 bases matching TRBD2. Germline lookup yields CDR1 PRHDT and CDR2 FYEKMQ (reference sequence). V was clipped by 5 bases and J by 8 bases; unmatched bases: 11. The CDR3 has 17 amino acids. Here the CDR3 DNA reads TGTGCCAGCAGCCACGGGACTAGCGGGAGAGGAGGGGATGAGCAGTTCTTC. It yields the protein CASSHGTSGRGGDEQFF.

This clonotype was observed at least ten times. The genes are TRBV3-1 and TRBJ2-2, with no clear D. Germline V gene lookup returns CDR1 LGHDT and CDR2 YNNKEL (reference sequence). The CDR3 is made up of 14 amino acids. V was cut by 4 bases and J by 5 bases, with 11 bases left in between. The CDR3 protein is CASSLWTKTGELFF. The DNA of the CDR3 is TGTGCCAGCAGCCTCTGGACCAAAACCGGGGAGCTGTTTTTT.

In its sample, this clonotype was seen many times. The chain is built from TRBV20-1 and TRBJ2-3; 7 nucleotides line up with TRBD2. The CDR3 has 17 amino acids. The germline CDR1 and CDR2 sequences are DFQATT and SNEGSKA (reference sequence). V lost 4 bases, J lost 0 bases, and 13 bases stayed unmatched. The CDR3 DNA reads as TGCAGTGCTACCCCCCGTGGGAAGGGAGGGAGCACAGATACGCAGTATTTT. This gives the protein CSATPRGKGGSTDTQYF.

This clonotype has a count of ten or more. CDR3 nucleotides: TGTGCCAGCAGACCGGACAGGGGTTATGGCTACACCTTC. Translating gives CASRPDRGYGYTF. The chain combines TRBV28 with TRBJ1-2; 9 bases are a match to TRBD1. J gave up 5 bases and V 6 bases, and 4 bases lay outside the gene matches. Germline lookup yields CDR1 MDHEN and CDR2 SYDVKM. The CDR3 has 13 amino acids.

This clonotype was seen a handful of times. This chain uses TRBV4-1 with TRBJ1-1; D ambiguous. This CDR3 has 16 amino acids. Germline CDR1 MGHRA, CDR2 YSYEKL. V was shortened by 0 bases and J by 6 bases, with 17 bases between the two germline ends. CDR3 sequence (DNA): TGCGCCAGCAGCCAAGATTGGCCCCCAATTGTGTCTGAAGCTTTCTTT. As protein: CASSQDWPPIVSEAFF.

This clonotype was counted a few times. The chain recombines TRBV20-1 with TRBJ2-3; TRBD1 might be the D (5 bases). Trimming took 0 bases from V and 1 from J, leaving 8 bases between them. CDR1 and CDR2 from the germline V gene are DFQATT and SNEGSKA (reference sequence). This CDR3 contains 14 residues. DNA for the CDR3: TGCAGTGCTAGAGATGGGGCCCGCACAGATACGCAGTATTTT. This encodes CSARDGARTDTQYF.

This clonotype occurred many times. The rearrangement links TRBV28 to TRBJ1-5, with D hard to call. Germline V lookup: CDR1 MDHEN, CDR2 SYDVKM. The V end was cut by 7 bases, the J end by 2 bases, with 18 bases between. This CDR3 has 16 residues. The CDR3 is CASTPTGTWGNQPQHF. As DNA, the CDR3 is TGTGCCAGCACCCCAACGGGAACTTGGGGCAATCAGCCCCAGCATTTT.

This clonotype was seen repeatedly, ten times or more. The rearrangement links TRBV28 to TRBJ2-1; D is undetermined. Germline-derived CDR1 and CDR2 are MDHEN and SYDVKM. The CDR3 has 11 amino acids. Trimming removed 4 bases from V and 13 bases from J, with 11 bases in between. The CDR3 DNA is TGTGCCAGCAGTTCCGGGCACCTTCAGTTCTTC. Amino acids: CASSSGHLQFF.

V is TRBV19 and J is TRBJ1-4; the D is unclear. Germline V gives CDR1 LNHDA, CDR2 SQIVND (reference sequence). The V end lost 5 bases, the J end lost 8 bases, and 12 bases lay between the germline ends. The CDR3 covers 13 residues. Here the CDR3 reads CASSRYPREKLFF. The CDR3 nucleotides read TGTGCCAGTAGTCGATACCCCAGAGAAAAACTGTTTTTT.

This clonotype was observed a handful of times. The rearrangement joins TRBV18 to TRBJ2-1; 10 nucleotides agree with TRBD1. The germline V gene encodes CDR1 KGHSH and CDR2 LQKENI. V was clipped by 5 bases and J by 3 bases; unmatched bases: 4. This CDR3 has 15 amino acids. For the CDR3, the DNA is TGTGCCAGCTCATCTCGGACAGGGGGCTACAATGAGCAGTTCTTC. As protein: CASSSRTGGYNEQFF.

Remarks on this clonotype: With a much larger clone just one base away, this may be a read error. The V gene is TRBV28, the J gene TRBJ2-7; no definite D call. This CDR3 comprises 15 residues. With 6 bases removed from V and 3 bases from J, the gap between germline ends came to 18 bases. CDR1 and CDR2 from the germline V gene are MDHEN and SYDVKM. The CDR3 is CASSKASTGGYEQYF. The CDR3 DNA reads TGTGCCAGCAGCAAAGCTAGTACTGGTGGCTACGAGCAGTACTTC.

As concerns this clonotype: Just one base apart from a much larger clone, this may be a read error. V gene TRBV11-2 combines with J gene TRBJ2-1; 10 bases align to TRBD2. CDR1 and CDR2 (germline): SGHAT, FQNNGV. The CDR3 is 19 residues long. The CDR3 sequence: CASSLDKRLAGGIYNGQFF. CDR3 DNA sequence: TGTGCCAGCAGCTTAGATAAACGTTTAGCGGGGGGCATCTACAATGGGCAGTTCTTC. Combining the CDR3 with reference TRBV11-2 and TRBJ2-1 gives the whole variable domain EAGVAQSPRYKIIEKRQSVAFWCNPISGHATLYWYQQILGQGPKLLIQFQNNGVVDDSQLPKDRFSAERLKGVDSTLKIQPAKLEDSAVYLCASSLDKRLAGGIYNGQFFGPGTRLTVL.

This clonotype was picked up many times. The chain combines TRBV3-1 with TRBJ2-3; D gene ambiguous. Germline V gene lookup returns CDR1 LGHDT and CDR2 YNNKEL (reference sequence). The V end lost 0 bases, the J end lost 7 bases, and 2 bases lay between the germline ends. The CDR3 sequence is 11 residues long. DNA for the CDR3: TGTGCCAGCAGCCAAGAATATACGCAGTATTTT. Amino acids: CASSQEYTQYF.

This clonotype was observed at least ten times. The chain has TRBV20-1 and TRBJ2-7; no clear D. CDR3 length: 13 residues. Germline V CDR1 and CDR2: DFQATT, SNEGSKA (reference sequence). V lost 6 bases and J 5 bases, leaving 17 bases between the germline ends. The CDR3 DNA follows: TGCAGTGCGAGACGGTCTCCCCCCAACGAGCAGTACTTC. Its translation: CSARRSPPNEQYF.

This clonotype was observed at least ten times. The chain carries TRBV12-3 or TRBV12-4 and TRBJ2-1; D is ambiguous. Trimming left V 3 bases short and J 0 bases short, with 6 bases between. The CDR3 totals 14 residues. CDR3 residues: CASSLADSYNEQFF. CDR3 nucleotide sequence: TGTGCCAGCAGTTTGGCTGACTCCTACAATGAGCAGTTCTTC.

This clonotype showed up just a few times. The chain recombines TRBV6-2 or TRBV6-3 with TRBJ1-5; a weak D match, TRBD1 (6 bases). V was trimmed by 4 bases and J by 9 bases, leaving 13 bases between them. CDR1 and CDR2 (germline): MNHEY, SVGEGT. CDR3 length equals 13 residues. CDR3 DNA: TGTGCCAGCAGTTCCCCCAGGGGCGGGCCCCAGCATTTT. Translated, it gives CASSSPRGGPQHF.